This entry describes one T cell receptor (beta chain). The junction had 8 bases not matched to a gene; V was cut back by 6 bases and J by 4 bases. This CDR3 region has 15 residues. The germline V gene has CDR1 MNHNS and CDR2 SASEGT. Here immunoSEQ multiplex PCR was the method, and the copy in TCRdb shows in-frame clones only, minus some. The data contain fewer than 700,000 clones, around 87% of them singletons. This record comes from a study of shared T cell receptors in the human thymus. This same sample was also taken into another study, of human thymus T cells. From that second work: Healthy Finnish infants undergoing corrective surgery for congenital heart defects were the donors. Thymus pieces cut out during corrective heart surgery were the tissue that was used. In unrelated individuals, thymic repertoires overlapped highly, according to related research.

Sequenced: thymocytes. The gene calls are TRBV6-1 and TRBJ1-5; 8 positions match TRBD1. This clonotype originated in a boy under three years old with a congenital heart defect. This chain's CDR3 is CASSVQGVFNQPQHF. CDR3 bases: TGTGCCAGCAGCGTACAGGGGGTCTTTAATCAGCCCCAGCATTTT.